These 28 T cell receptor beta chains were sequenced from one sample in a study of T-cell memory formation after mild COVID-19. One entry per CDR3 protein results from TCRdb running MiXCR on the 5' RACE reads. The table has roughly 620,000 distinct CDR3 sequences, over 15% seen once. Sequencing was performed on PBMCs or a T cell subset sorted from them (not recorded which). Receptor source: an adult woman who had mild COVID-19 (a few samples of this study predate the infection). Cell type and time point are not known.

This clonotype was seen at least ten times. The rearrangement uses TRBV27 and TRBJ1-5; D is undetermined. Germline values: CDR1 MNHEY, CDR2 SMNVEV (reference sequence). The V and J ends lost 6 bases and 8 bases respectively, with 17 bases between them. This CDR3 comprises 14 residues. The CDR3 protein is CASSSGLYVEPQHF. CDR3 DNA: TGTGCCAGCAGCTCCGGACTCTATGTCGAGCCCCAGCATTTT.

CDR3 sequence: CASCLPGQGNNEQFF. The CDR3 coding sequence is TGTGCCAGCTGTCTCCCGGGACAGGGAAACAATGAGCAGTTCTTC. The chain carries TRBV7-2 and TRBJ2-1, with 9 nucleotides matching TRBD1. V was pared by 8 bases and J by 5 bases, with 10 bases of the junction left unmatched. This CDR3 is 15 amino acids long. Germline V gene sequence: CDR1 SGHTA, CDR2 FQGNSA.

The V and J genes are TRBV29-1 and TRBJ2-7, with 8 positions matching TRBD1. This CDR3 is built from 16 residues. V gave up 7 bases and J gave up 2 bases; unmatched junction bases: 16. In germline, CDR1 is SQVTM, CDR2 ANQGSEA. As DNA, the CDR3 is TGCAGCGCCATGGGCTACCAGGGGGCAGGGACCTACGAGCAGTACTTC. It is translated as CSAMGYQGAGTYEQYF.

The rearrangement joins TRBV6-2 or TRBV6-3 to TRBJ1-1; D call uncertain. There are 13 residues in the CDR3. The V and J ends lost 7 bases and 6 bases respectively, with 15 bases between them. The germline V gene has CDR1 MNHEY and CDR2 SVGEGT. The CDR3 is CASTFREVPEAFF. CDR3 in DNA: TGTGCCAGCACCTTTCGGGAGGTGCCTGAAGCTTTCTTT.

This clonotype was recorded a few times. The CDR3 coding sequence is TGTGCCAGCAGCTTAGAGCGGTCGAGCAACAATGAGCAGTTCTTC. Its protein product is CASSLERSSNNEQFF. This chain links TRBV11-2 with TRBJ2-1; D unclear. CDR1 and CDR2 from the germline V gene are SGHAT and FQNNGV. V was trimmed by 0 bases and J by 5 bases, leaving 11 bases between them. The CDR3 extends over 15 amino acids.

In its sample, this clonotype was seen a few times. J is TRBJ2-5 and V is TRBV7-9, with D maybe TRBD2 (5 bases). The germline V gene has CDR1 SEHNR and CDR2 FQNEAQ (reference sequence). The V end was cut by 7 bases, the J end by 3 bases, with 18 bases between. The CDR3 spans 15 residues. In nucleotides, the CDR3 is TGTGCCAGCACCCCGGACTCAGTTATGGAAGAGACCCAGTACTTC. Translation: CASTPDSVMEETQYF.

The count of this clonotype is one. The J gene is TRBJ1-1, the V gene TRBV7-2; perhaps TRBD1 as D (6 bases). Deletions cut 1 base from V and 11 bases from J, with 14 bases between. Per germline, CDR1 SGHTA and CDR2 FQGNSA. This CDR3 is built from 13 residues. The CDR3 DNA is TGTGCCAGCAGCTTAGACAGGGCATCGGGGGCTTTCTTT. Encoded protein: CASSLDRASGAFF.

The rearrangement links TRBV7-2 to TRBJ1-1; D remains unclear. V gave up 4 bases and J gave up 0 bases, with 6 bases separating them. This CDR3 comprises 13 residues. Germline CDR1 reads SGHTA; CDR2 reads FQGNSA. CDR3 nucleotide sequence: TGTGCCAGCAGCTCCGCTATGAACACTGAAGCTTTCTTT. This sequence encodes CASSSAMNTEAFF. Full variable domain (missing parts from reference TRBV7-2 and TRBJ1-1): GAGVSQSPSNKVTEKGKDVELRCDPISGHTALYWYRQSLGQGLEFLIYFQGNSAPDKSGLPSDRFSAERTGGSVSTLTIQRTQQEDSAVYLCASSSAMNTEAFFGQGTRLTVV.

A few counts support this clonotype. The V call is TRBV5-5, the J call TRBJ1-2, with 7 nucleotides matching TRBD1. CDR3 length: 13 amino acids. Per the germline V gene, CDR1 is SGHKS and CDR2 is YYEKEE (reference sequence). The trim removed 4 bases at V and 9 bases at J, leaving 9 bases unmatched. DNA for the CDR3: TGTGCCAGCAGCCCCGACAGGGAAAGAAGCTACACCTTC. It yields the protein CASSPDRERSYTF.

This rearrangement joins TRBV6-2 or TRBV6-3 to TRBJ2-1; D is perhaps TRBD1 or TRBD2 (5 bases each). V dropped 3 bases and J dropped 3 bases, with 15 bases sitting between them. CDR1 MNHEY and CDR2 SVGEGT come from the germline V gene. This CDR3 is 16 amino acids long. The CDR3 spells CASSYQGRGNYNEQFF. The CDR3 coding sequence is TGTGCCAGCAGTTATCAAGGTCGGGGCAACTACAATGAGCAGTTCTTC.

This clonotype was counted between two and nine times. The chain employs TRBV20-1 and TRBJ2-4, with D tentatively TRBD1 or TRBD2 (5 bases each). CDR3 size: 14 residues. The germline V gene encodes CDR1 DFQATT and CDR2 SNEGSKA (reference sequence). V was shortened by 6 bases and J by 8 bases, with 20 bases between the two germline ends. The CDR3 DNA sequence: TGCAGTGCGCCGGGGACCCCCCGGGCAGACATTCAGTACTTC. The encoded protein is CSAPGTPRADIQYF.

This clonotype was seen only a few times. The chain has TRBV12-3 or TRBV12-4 and TRBJ1-1; 8 positions agree with TRBD1. This CDR3 has 12 residues. J lost 12 bases, V lost 6 bases, and 9 bases had no gene match. The CDR3 DNA reads as TGTGCCAGCAGCCCCTGGACAGGGTCGACTTTCTTT. This gives the protein CASSPWTGSTFF.

The V and J genes are TRBV9 and TRBJ1-1, with 7 bases aligning to TRBD1. The V gene's germline CDR1 is SGDLS and CDR2 YYNGEE. With 2 bases clipped from V and 6 bases from J, the junction kept 13 bases outside the gene matches. The CDR3 loop spans 16 amino acids. The CDR3 protein is CASSVPGQATHSEAFF. CDR3 in DNA: TGTGCCAGCAGCGTGCCAGGACAGGCAACGCACTCTGAAGCTTTCTTT.

This clonotype was observed at least ten times. This rearrangement joins TRBV29-1 to TRBJ2-1; D perhaps matches TRBD2 (5 bases). Germline V lookup: CDR1 SQVTM, CDR2 ANQGSEA. Trimming pared 3 bases from V and 9 bases from J, leaving 18 bases between. The CDR3 is 14 residues long. The CDR3 sequence: CSVESERLVGEQFF. The DNA of the CDR3 is TGCAGCGTTGAGAGTGAGCGGTTAGTAGGTGAGCAGTTCTTC.

The chain links TRBV5-1 to TRBJ1-2; 7 bases map to TRBD1. CDR3 length: 14 amino acids. V shed 4 bases, J shed 4 bases, and the junction held 7 bases outside the gene matches. The germline V gene has CDR1 SGHRS and CDR2 YFSETQ. CDR3 bases: TGCGCCAGCAGCGTCCAGGGGGACCCCTATGGCTACACCTTC. Protein product: CASSVQGDPYGYTF.

The chain carries TRBV9 and TRBJ1-1; no clear D gene. Germline V gene lookup returns CDR1 SGDLS and CDR2 YYNGEE. The CDR3 is 16 amino acids. Trimming took off 3 bases at V and 1 base at J, with 16 bases between the two ends. The CDR3 sequence: CASSATQMKGNTEAFF. Written as DNA, the CDR3 is TGTGCCAGCAGCGCGACCCAGATGAAGGGGAACACTGAAGCTTTCTTT.

The V gene is TRBV25-1, the J gene TRBJ2-5, with 14 bases matching TRBD2. Germline CDR1 is MGHDK and CDR2 is SYGVNS. CDR3 length: 17 amino acids. The V and J ends lost 3 bases and 5 bases, in that order; junction bases with no gene match: 8. The CDR3: CASSDPGLAGVGETQYF. The CDR3 region has the DNA TGTGCCAGCAGTGACCCGGGACTAGCGGGAGTAGGGGAGACCCAGTACTTC.

V usage is TRBV20-1 and J usage is TRBJ1-2; 10 positions agree with TRBD1. Per germline, CDR1 DFQATT and CDR2 SNEGSKA (reference sequence). This CDR3 has 16 amino acids. V shed 1 base, J shed 0 bases, and the junction held 5 bases outside the gene matches. In nucleotides, the CDR3 is TGCAGTGCTAGAGTGATGGGACAGGGGACTAACTATGGCTACACCTTC. Protein sequence: CSARVMGQGTNYGYTF.

The CDR3 sequence is CASSPLGAGVGNEQFF. The CDR3 coding sequence is TGCGCCAGCAGTCCTCTTGGCGCGGGAGTGGGGAATGAGCAGTTCTTC. V and J are TRBV5-1 and TRBJ2-1; TRBD2 matches at 7 bases. Germline CDR1 SGHRS, CDR2 YFSETQ. J gave up 7 bases and V 5 bases, and 15 bases lay outside the gene matches. The CDR3 contains 16 residues.

This chain uses TRBV24-1 with TRBJ2-6, with 7 positions matching TRBD1. Germline trimming cut 3 bases from V and 2 bases from J; bases unmatched to any gene: 0. From germline, CDR1 is KGHDR and CDR2 SFDVKD. The CDR3 extends over 15 amino acids. CDR3 bases: TGTGCCACCAGTGATACAGGGGCTGGGGCCAACGTCCTGACTTTC. Translation: CATSDTGAGANVLTF.

This chain links TRBV20-1 with TRBJ1-5; 9 bases are shared with TRBD1. After removal of 2 bases from V and 7 bases from J, the junction contained 3 bases not matched to a gene. This CDR3 region has 13 residues. Germline CDR1 is DFQATT and CDR2 is SNEGSKA (reference sequence). The CDR3 nucleotides read TGCAGTGCTAGACGGACAGGGGTCCAGCCCCAGCATTTT. Its translation is CSARRTGVQPQHF.

The chain links TRBV4-1 to TRBJ1-1; perhaps TRBD1 as D (5 bases). V was clipped by 4 bases and J by 3 bases, with 15 bases between them. Germline loops: CDR1 MGHRA, CDR2 YSYEKL. This CDR3 is built from 15 residues. CDR3 sequence reads: CASSPGRRGDTEAFF. Written as DNA, the CDR3 is TGCGCCAGCAGCCCCGGGAGGAGGGGAGACACTGAAGCTTTCTTT.

The table lists this clonotype with a few counts. This chain uses TRBV7-2 with TRBJ2-1, with TRBD2 identical over 8 bases. V lost 0 bases, J lost 9 bases, and 1 base stayed unmatched. The length of the CDR3 is 13 residues. Germline CDR1 reads SGHTA; CDR2 reads FQGNSA. The DNA for the CDR3 is TGTGCCAGCAGCTTAGCCCTAGCGGGTGAGCAGTTCTTC. Protein sequence: CASSLALAGEQFF.

This clonotype came up many times. The chain links TRBV27 to TRBJ2-7, with a possible D match to TRBD1 (5 bases). Germline V gene data show CDR1 as MNHEY and CDR2 as SMNVEV (reference sequence). V dropped 0 bases and J dropped 3 bases, with 12 bases sitting between them. This CDR3 spans 15 amino acids. The CDR3 DNA follows: TGTGCCAGCAGTTTATCTGCAGGGTACCTCTACGAGCAGTACTTC. Its protein product is CASSLSAGYLYEQYF.

The rearrangement joins TRBV2 to TRBJ1-4; D remains unclear. CDR1 and CDR2 (germline): SNHLY, FYNNEI. The V and J ends lost 6 bases and 0 bases respectively, with 8 bases between them. The CDR3 extends over 14 amino acids. The CDR3: CASSVGTTNEKLFF. The CDR3 DNA reads TGTGCCAGCAGCGTGGGGACAACTAATGAAAAACTGTTTTTT.

This rearrangement joins TRBV12-3 or TRBV12-4 to TRBJ1-4; D gene ambiguous. The CDR3 is 14 residues long. Trimming removed 0 bases at V and 7 bases at J, with 9 bases between. CDR3 DNA: TGTGCCAGCAGTTTAGCGCACCAGAGTGAAAAACTGTTTTTT. It yields the protein CASSLAHQSEKLFF.

This clonotype was counted only a few times. This chain connects TRBV12-3 or TRBV12-4 to TRBJ2-5; D remains unclear. The CDR3 runs 13 residues. Trimming took off 3 bases at V and 5 bases at J, with 10 bases between the two ends. The CDR3 nucleotides read TGTGCCAGCAGTTTTCAGGCTGGGGAGACCCAGTACTTC. Translated: CASSFQAGETQYF.

There are a few counts of this clonotype. The chain couples TRBV19 to TRBJ2-1; TRBD2 matches at 7 bases. V was pared by 1 base and J by 2 bases, with 14 bases of the junction left unmatched. The CDR3 runs to 19 residues. Germline loops: CDR1 LNHDA, CDR2 SQIVND (reference sequence). This CDR3 reads CASSIVASGAHPPYNEQFF. CDR3 nucleotides: TGTGCCAGTAGTATAGTGGCTAGCGGAGCTCATCCTCCCTACAATGAGCAGTTCTTC.